This is a list of T cell receptor beta chains from one sample in a study of long-term antiretroviral therapy in people with HIV. The data were produced by immunoSEQ multiplex PCR, yet TCRdb's version contains in-frame clones alone and is incomplete. The sample has over 35,000 clones; 80% to 85% are singletons. The sequencing here drew on unsorted PBMCs, taken 1.5 years after starting antiretroviral therapy. These receptor sequences come from a man younger than 35 with HIV. Each CDR3 is given with its conserved first and last residue. The D gene is left open where the match is weak. Only some rows state a clone size, as once, few, many or a class for expanded clones.

clone size	V gene	J gene	D gene	CDR3 DNA	CDR3 protein
-	TRBV7-2	TRBJ1-1	-	TGTGCCAGCAGCTTAGGACTGGCGAACACTGAAGCTTTCTTT	CASSLGLANTEAFF
-	TRBV5-4	TRBJ2-3	-	TGTGCCAGCAGCCTGGGAGGGGGACAGGATACAGATACGCAGTATTTT	CASSLGGGQDTDTQYF
few	TRBV18	TRBJ1-5	-	TGTGCCAGCTCACCTGGGGGTTCCTCGGAGCCCCAGCATTTT	CASSPGGSSEPQHF
-	TRBV9	TRBJ2-1	-	TGTGCCAGCAGCGTAGCGGCGGAGGTTGTAAATGAGCAGTTCTTC	CASSVAAEVVNEQFF
-	TRBV10-3	TRBJ1-1	-	TGTGCCATCAGCAGACAGCAGGGTGCTGAAGCTTTCTTT	CAISRQQGAEAFF
-	TRBV11-3	TRBJ2-2	TRBD2	TGTGCCAGCAGCTACCCTAGCGGGCCAGACACCGGGGAGCTGTTTTTT	CASSYPSGPDTGELFF
-	TRBV28	TRBJ2-7	TRBD2	TGTGCCAGCAGTTCCCCGACTAGCGGGGAATACGAGCAGTACTTC	CASSSPTSGEYEQYF
-	TRBV4-1	TRBJ2-3	TRBD2	TGCGCCAGCAGCCAAGGCGTAGTAGCGGGAGTCACAGATACGCAGTATTTT	CASSQGVVAGVTDTQYF
-	TRBV5-1	TRBJ1-4	-	TGCGCCAGCAGCTTGGGCGGTAATGAAAAACTGTTTTTT	CASSLGGNEKLFF
-	TRBV27	TRBJ2-7	TRBD1	TGTGCCAGCAGAAAACTCGGGACAGGGAGCTCCTACGAGCAGTACTTC	CASRKLGTGSSYEQYF
few	TRBV7-9	TRBJ2-7	TRBD2	TGTGCCAGCAGCTCCTCGACTAGCGGATCCTACGAGCAGTACTTC	CASSSSTSGSYEQYF
-	TRBV7-3	TRBJ2-1	TRBD2	TGTGCCAGCAGCCGCGACCCTAGCGGGAGTTATGAGCAGTTCTTC	CASSRDPSGSYEQFF
few	TRBV19	TRBJ2-5	-	TGTGCCAGTAGTGACAGGTACCAAGAGACCCAGTACTTC	CASSDRYQETQYF
once	TRBV7-3	TRBJ2-1	TRBD2	TGTGCCAGCAGCTTAATTAGCGGGATTGCCTCCAATGAGCAGTTCTTC	CASSLISGIASNEQFF
-	TRBV5-1	TRBJ2-7	TRBD2	TGCGCCAGCAGCTCCCGGACTAGCGGGAAACGGTACGAGCAGTACTTC	CASSSRTSGKRYEQYF
-	TRBV5-1	TRBJ2-7	TRBD1	TGCGCCAGCAGCCCGAAGGGGGCGGCAGAGCGGTACTTC	CASSPKGAAERYF
-	TRBV9	TRBJ2-2	-	TGTGCCAGCAGCGTAGGGTGGGAAACTGCGAACACCGGGGAGCTGTTTTTT	CASSVGWETANTGELFF
once	TRBV5-1	TRBJ1-1	-	TGCGCCAGCAGCCCCACCGGCAGGGTAGGAATGAACACTGAAGCTTTCTTT	CASSPTGRVGMNTEAFF
-	TRBV5-4	TRBJ1-3	-	TGTGCCAGCAGCCCCGGCGGGGAAAGAAATGGAAACACCATATATTTT	CASSPGGERNGNTIYF
-	TRBV19	TRBJ2-6	TRBD1	TGTGCCAGTAGTATGGGACAGGCCTCTGGGGCCAACGTCCTGACTTTC	CASSMGQASGANVLTF
few	TRBV27	TRBJ1-2	-	TGTGCCAGCAGTTTAGGGCGAAACTATGGCTACACCTTC	CASSLGRNYGYTF
once	TRBV18	TRBJ2-1	TRBD2	TGTGCCAGCTCGCGATTACCATATCAGGGGGCCGGGACTAGCGGAAACAATGAGCAGTTCTTC	CASSRLPYQGAGTSGNNEQFF
-	TRBV9	TRBJ2-7	TRBD1	TGTGCCAGCAGCCCTCAGACAGGGGGCGGCGGGGGCCGAAACGAGCAGTACTTC	CASSPQTGGGGGRNEQYF